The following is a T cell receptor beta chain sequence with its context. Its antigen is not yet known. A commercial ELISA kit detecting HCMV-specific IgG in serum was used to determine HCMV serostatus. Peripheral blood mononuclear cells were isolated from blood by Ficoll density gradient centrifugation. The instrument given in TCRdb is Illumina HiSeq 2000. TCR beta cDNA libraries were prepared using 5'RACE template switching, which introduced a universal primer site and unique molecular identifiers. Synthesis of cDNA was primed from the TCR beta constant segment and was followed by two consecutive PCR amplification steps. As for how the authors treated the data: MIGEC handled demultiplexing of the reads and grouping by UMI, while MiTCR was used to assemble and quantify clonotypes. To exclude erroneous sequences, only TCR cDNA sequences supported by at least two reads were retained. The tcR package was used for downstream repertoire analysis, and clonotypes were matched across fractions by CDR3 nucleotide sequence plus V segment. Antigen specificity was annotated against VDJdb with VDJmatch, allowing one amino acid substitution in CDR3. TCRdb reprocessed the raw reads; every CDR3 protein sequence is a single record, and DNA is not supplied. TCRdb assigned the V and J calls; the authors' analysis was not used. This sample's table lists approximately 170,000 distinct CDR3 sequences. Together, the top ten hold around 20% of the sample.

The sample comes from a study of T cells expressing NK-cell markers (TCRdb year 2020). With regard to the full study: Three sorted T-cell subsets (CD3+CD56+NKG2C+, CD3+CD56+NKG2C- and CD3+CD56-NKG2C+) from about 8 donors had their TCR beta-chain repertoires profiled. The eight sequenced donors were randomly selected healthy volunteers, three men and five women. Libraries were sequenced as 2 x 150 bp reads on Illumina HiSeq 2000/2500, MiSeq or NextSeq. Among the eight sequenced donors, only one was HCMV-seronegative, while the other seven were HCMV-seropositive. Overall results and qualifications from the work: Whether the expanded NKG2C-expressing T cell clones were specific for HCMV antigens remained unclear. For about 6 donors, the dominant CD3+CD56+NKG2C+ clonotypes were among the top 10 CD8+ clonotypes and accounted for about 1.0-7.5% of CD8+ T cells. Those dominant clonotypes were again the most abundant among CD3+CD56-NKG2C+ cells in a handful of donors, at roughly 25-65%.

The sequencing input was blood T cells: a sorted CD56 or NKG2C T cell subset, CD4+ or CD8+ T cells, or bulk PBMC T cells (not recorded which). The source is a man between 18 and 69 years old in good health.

CDR3 loop: CASSHRDEQFF. This chain is built from TRBV2 and TRBJ2-1; the D gene TCRdb calls, TRBD1, cannot be checked with no DNA. CDR1 and CDR2 were assigned from the germline V gene as SNHLY and FYNNEI. From the cysteine up to the phenylalanine, the CDR3 has a length of 11 residues. No DNA is given.